These T cell receptor beta chains were read from a single sample in a study of blood T cell repertoires in COVID-19. The repertoire was sequenced with immunoSEQ multiplex PCR; TCRdb's copy has only in-frame clones and lacks some. There are 250,000 or so clones in the sample; more than 80% occur only once, and about 2% lies in the top ten. Material for sequencing was PBMCs or T cells enriched from blood (not recorded which). These receptors all come from a man in his 60s who had recovered from COVID-19. Each CDR3 is given with its conserved first and last residue. D genes are given only for firm matches. Size is stated for part of the rows, as once, few or many counts, or as a class when the clone is expanded.

clone_size | j_call | d_call | v_call | cdr3_aa | cdr3_nt
- | TRBJ1-1 | - | TRBV5-4 | CASSQTWNTEAFF | TGTGCCAGCAGCCAGACATGGAACACTGAAGCTTTCTTT
- | TRBJ1-3 | - | TRBV19 | CASSNLMLAGPGNTIYF | TGTGCCAGTAGTAACTTGATGCTGGCAGGGCCTGGAAACACCATATATTTT
- | TRBJ2-7 | - | TRBV3-1/TRBV3-2 | CASSPNGFRDRLQIHYEQYF | TGTGCCAGCAGCCCGAACGGTTTTCGAGACAGGCTCCAAATTCACTACGAGCAGTACTTC
- | TRBJ2-1 | - | TRBV7-3 | CASSPLGGYNEQFF | TGTGCCAGCAGCCCGCTGGGGGGTTACAATGAGCAGTTCTTC
- | TRBJ1-1 | - | TRBV6-5 | CASSSPDRKAFF | TGTGCCAGCAGTTCGCCGGACAGAAAAGCTTTCTTT
once | TRBJ2-1 | TRBD2 | TRBV6-5 | CASSRTRNNEQFF | TGTGCCAGCAGTAGGACTAGGAACAATGAGCAGTTCTTC
- | TRBJ2-7 | - | TRBV11-2 | CASSPSSWSYEQYF | TGTGCCAGCAGCCCTAGTTCTTGGTCCTACGAGCAGTACTTC
- | TRBJ2-3 | - | TRBV5-6 | CASSFSQSTDTQYF | TGTGCCAGCAGCTTCTCACAGAGCACAGATACGCAGTATTTT
- | TRBJ2-1 | - | TRBV7-9 | CASSLAMRGGNEQFF | TGTGCCAGCAGCTTAGCGATGCGGGGAGGCAATGAGCAGTTCTTC
- | TRBJ1-1 | TRBD1 | TRBV19 | CASKGSQGAGTEAFF | TGTGCCAGTAAGGGGTCCCAGGGGGCCGGCACTGAAGCTTTCTTT
- | TRBJ1-1 | - | TRBV7-9 | CASSLGAGAEAFF | TGTGCCAGCAGCTTAGGAGCAGGGGCAGAAGCTTTCTTT
- | TRBJ1-1 | - | TRBV7-2 | CASSTRGGTEAFF | TGTGCCAGCAGCACCCGCGGGGGGACTGAAGCTTTCTTT
- | TRBJ1-6 | TRBD1 | TRBV4-2 | CASSRTGQGNSPLHF | TGTGCCAGCAGCCGGACGGGACAGGGGAATTCACCCCTCCACTTT
- | TRBJ2-2 | - | TRBV7-6 | CASSLQGISGELFF | TGTGCCAGCAGCTTGCAGGGGATCTCCGGGGAGCTGTTTTTT
few | TRBJ1-1 | TRBD1 | TRBV29-1 | CSVGQGNTEAFF | TGCAGCGTTGGACAGGGGAACACTGAAGCTTTCTTT
- | TRBJ2-5 | - | TRBV27 | CASSFSRKETQYF | TGTGCCAGCAGTTTCTCCAGGAAAGAGACCCAGTACTTC
- | TRBJ2-7 | - | TRBV10-3 | CAISENRGSNYEQYF | TGTGCCATCAGTGAGAATAGGGGCTCTAACTACGAGCAGTACTTC
- | TRBJ1-5 | TRBD1 | TRBV19 | CASSRTGIGSGNQPQHF | TGTGCCAGTAGTAGGACAGGGATCGGATCGGGCAATCAGCCCCAGCATTTT
- | TRBJ1-6 | - | TRBV30 | CAWSGGQFGSPLHF | TGTGCCTGGTCGGGAGGACAGTTCGGCTCACCCCTCCACTTT
- | TRBJ2-7 | - | TRBV5-4 | CASSLDQGPQYEQYF | TGTGCCAGCAGCTTGGACCAGGGTCCACAATACGAGCAGTACTTC
- | TRBJ2-1 | TRBD1 | TRBV11-2 | CASSVDRDHEQFF | TGTGCCAGCAGCGTCGACAGGGACCATGAGCAGTTCTTC
- | TRBJ1-2 | - | TRBV7-6 | CASSLEGATGYTF | TGTGCCAGCAGCTTAGAAGGGGCCACTGGCTACACCTTC